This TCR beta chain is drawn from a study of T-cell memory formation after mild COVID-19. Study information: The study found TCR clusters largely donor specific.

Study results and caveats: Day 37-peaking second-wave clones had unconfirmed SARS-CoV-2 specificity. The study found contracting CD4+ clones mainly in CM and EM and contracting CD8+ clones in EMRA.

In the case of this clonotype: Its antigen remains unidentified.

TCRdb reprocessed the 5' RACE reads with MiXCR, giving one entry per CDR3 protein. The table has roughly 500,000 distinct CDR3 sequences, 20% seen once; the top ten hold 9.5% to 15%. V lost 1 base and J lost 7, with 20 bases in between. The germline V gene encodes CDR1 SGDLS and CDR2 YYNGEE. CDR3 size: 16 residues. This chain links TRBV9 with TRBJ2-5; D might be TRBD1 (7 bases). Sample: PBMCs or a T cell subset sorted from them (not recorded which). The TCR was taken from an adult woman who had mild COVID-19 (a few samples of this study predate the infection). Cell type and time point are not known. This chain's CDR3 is CASSVYANSEGATQYF. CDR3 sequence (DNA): TGTGCCAGCAGCGTATACGCTAACTCGGAGGGGGCGACCCAGTACTTC.